The 24 T cell receptor beta chains reported below all come from one sample, sequenced in a study of naive and memory T cell subsets. This sample's treatment: skin biopsy from PPD injection site in Mantoux-positive individual. The library had UMIs added by 3' ligation of an oligonucleotide to TCR cDNA. The SP2 primer and nested alpha and beta constant region primers amplified ligated cDNA in four rounds. One entry per CDR3 protein, called by TCRdb with MiXCR from the UMI-ligation and nested PCR reads. The sample shows approximately 37,000 distinct CDR3 sequences, roughly 11% of them seen only once. The sequencing here drew on skin, taken from a tuberculin skin test site. Source of these receptors: an adult in good health.

The genes are TRBV28 and TRBJ2-2, with D unresolved. V gave up 6 bases and J gave up 5 bases, with 19 bases separating them. This CDR3 is 16 amino acids long. Germline V gene lookup returns CDR1 MDHEN and CDR2 SYDVKM. In DNA form, the CDR3 reads TGTGCCAGCAGCCCCTCAATTAGCATCTGGACCGGGGAGCTGTTTTTT. It translates to CASSPSISIWTGELFF. Combining the CDR3 with reference TRBV28 and TRBJ2-2 gives the whole variable domain DVKVTQSSRYLVKRTGEKVFLECVQDMDHENMFWYRQDPGLGLRLIYFSYDVKMKEKGDIPEGYSVSREKKERFSLILESASTNQTSMYLCASSPSISIWTGELFFGEGSRLTVL.

On this clonotype itself: A much bigger clone sits one base away, suggesting this may be a read error. Here the CDR3 DNA reads TGTGCCAGCAGTTACGGGGGAGTTAACTACGAGCAGTACTTC. This sequence encodes CASSYGGVNYEQYF. The chain recombines TRBV6-5 with TRBJ2-7; D may be TRBD1 or TRBD2 (5 bases each). The CDR3 is 14 residues long. V was trimmed by 2 bases and J by 3 bases, leaving 11 bases between them. Per germline, CDR1 MNHEY and CDR2 SVGAGI.

The genes are TRBV5-1 and TRBJ2-1; D may match TRBD1 or TRBD2 (6 bases each). V lost 0 bases to trimming and J lost 1 base, with 8 bases between them. Germline assignment: CDR1 SGHRS and CDR2 YFSETQ. CDR3 length: 15 amino acids. The CDR3 here is CASSLGGASYNEQFF. The CDR3 DNA is TGCGCCAGCAGCTTGGGGGGGGCGTCCTACAATGAGCAGTTCTTC.

This clonotype has ten or more counts. The chain has TRBV6-5 and TRBJ1-5; 7 bases match TRBD1. The length of the CDR3 is 14 residues. V was pared by 6 bases and J by 4 bases, with 6 bases of the junction left unmatched. CDR1 MNHEY and CDR2 SVGAGI come from the germline V gene. The CDR3 region has the DNA TGTGCCAGCAGCTTAGACAGGGCTAATCAGCCCCAGCATTTT. Its protein product is CASSLDRANQPQHF.

This clonotype appeared many times. The V and J genes are TRBV4-2 and TRBJ1-1; 8 bases align to TRBD1. J gave up 1 base and V 1 base, and 2 bases lay outside the gene matches. The CDR3 has 15 amino acids. CDR1 and CDR2 (germline): LGHNA, YNFKEQ. The CDR3 DNA sequence: TGTGCCAGCAGCCAAGGGACAGGGACGAACACTGAAGCTTTCTTT. Protein: CASSQGTGTNTEAFF.

This clonotype was picked up a small number of times. A much larger clone is a single base away; this may be a read error. The CDR3 DNA reads as TGTGCCAGCAGCTTAGGACTAGCGGGAGTAGGAACAGATACGCAGTATTTT. This sequence encodes CASSLGLAGVGTDTQYF. The chain couples TRBV7-2 to TRBJ2-3, with TRBD2 matching over 12 bases. The CDR3 contains 17 residues. J was trimmed by 3 bases and V by 1 base; bases with no gene match: 5. Per germline, CDR1 SGHTA and CDR2 FQGNSA.

This clonotype was counted many times. The rearrangement joins TRBV25-1 to TRBJ1-2; no firm D call. The CDR3 extends over 13 amino acids. V was trimmed by 3 bases and J by 2 bases, leaving 7 bases between them. CDR1 is MGHDK and CDR2 is SYGVNS in the germline V gene. The chain's CDR3 is CASSDRWNYGYTF. CDR3 in DNA: TGTGCCAGCAGTGACAGGTGGAACTATGGCTACACCTTC.

This clonotype has only a few counts. In DNA, the CDR3 is TGTGCCAGCAGCTCCGCGACTTCCTACGAGCAGTACTTC. Its protein product is CASSSATSYEQYF. V and J are TRBV7-9 and TRBJ2-7, with D hard to call. Germline V gene sequence: CDR1 SEHNR, CDR2 FQNEAQ (reference sequence). The V gene lost 4 bases and the J gene lost 1 base, with 8 bases spanning the gap. The CDR3 loop spans 13 amino acids.

This clonotype was counted only a few times. This chain joins TRBV15 and TRBJ2-1, with 8 bases identical to TRBD1. V was pared by 1 base and J by 4 bases, with 6 bases of the junction left unmatched. The CDR3 spans 16 residues. Germline CDR1 LNHNV, CDR2 YYDKDF (reference sequence). CDR3 coding DNA: TGTGCCACCAGCAGAGTGCTGGGACAGGAGTACAATGAGCAGTTCTTC. It yields the protein CATSRVLGQEYNEQFF.

This clonotype was picked up many times. The V call is TRBV13, the J call TRBJ2-1, with 14 bases that match TRBD2. The CDR3 length is 15 residues. Germline V CDR1 and CDR2: PRHDT, FYEKMQ (reference sequence). Trimming removed 4 bases from V and 12 bases from J; junction bases left unmatched: 8. In nucleotides, the CDR3 is TGTGCCAGCAGCTCCGGGACTAGCGGGAGTCTGGGGCAGTTCTTC. This codes for CASSSGTSGSLGQFF.

This clonotype was detected a few times. The chain links TRBV4-1 to TRBJ1-5; TRBD1 matches at 7 bases. CDR1 and CDR2 (germline): MGHRA, YSYEKL. The length of the CDR3 is 19 residues. Trimming took 3 bases from V and 0 from J; bases not matched to a gene: 14. CDR3 nucleotides: TGCGCCAGCAGCCACGACGAACAGGGGATTCGGGATAGCAATCAGCCCCAGCATTTT. Translating gives CASSHDEQGIRDSNQPQHF.

The chain recombines TRBV3-1 with TRBJ2-4; possibly TRBD2 for D (5 bases). The length of the CDR3 is 13 residues. CDR1 LGHDT and CDR2 YNNKEL come from the germline V gene (reference sequence). V shed 3 bases and J shed 11 bases, with 14 bases lying between them. In DNA form, the CDR3 reads TGTGCCAGCAGCCAGATGGACTCCCCACTTCAGTACTTC. This gives the protein CASSQMDSPLQYF.

This clonotype was recorded a few times. CDR3 DNA sequence: TGCAGTGCTAGGGGGGGCTACGAGCAGTACTTC. Amino acids: CSARGGYEQYF. The V and J genes are TRBV20-1 and TRBJ2-7; TRBD2 might be the D (6 bases). The CDR3 sequence is 11 residues long. V dropped 3 bases and J dropped 3 bases, with 6 bases sitting between them. The V gene's germline CDR1 is DFQATT and CDR2 SNEGSKA (reference sequence).

In its sample, this clonotype was seen many times. J is TRBJ2-7 and V is TRBV4-2; TRBD2 matches at 9 bases. Germline V lookup: CDR1 LGHNA, CDR2 YNFKEQ. V lost 1 base, J lost 5 bases, and 6 bases stayed unmatched. The CDR3 is made up of 15 amino acids. CDR3 region: CASSQGTSGFDEQYF. CDR3 nucleotide sequence: TGTGCCAGCAGCCAAGGAACTAGCGGGTTCGACGAGCAGTACTTC.

V and J are TRBV12-5 and TRBJ1-1; D not certain. CDR1 and CDR2 (germline): LGHNT, FRNRAP. The CDR3 length is 12 residues. V was cut by 7 bases and J by 6 bases, with 12 bases left in between. CDR3 residues: CASALRGAEAFF. The CDR3 DNA follows: TGTGCTAGTGCCTTAAGAGGCGCTGAAGCTTTCTTT.

This clonotype was seen at least ten times. The V call is TRBV7-3, the J call TRBJ2-7; D perhaps matches TRBD1 (6 bases). V was clipped by 8 bases and J by 1 base, with 18 bases between them. Germline V lookup: CDR1 SGHTA, CDR2 FQGTGA. The CDR3 has 15 residues. This CDR3 reads CASPQETGQSYEQYF. In DNA, the CDR3 is TGTGCCAGCCCGCAGGAGACAGGTCAATCCTACGAGCAGTACTTC.

This clonotype has at least ten counts. This chain links TRBV12-3 or TRBV12-4 with TRBJ2-5; weak D call: TRBD2 (5 bases). The CDR3 length is 14 residues. Trimming removed 7 bases from V and 5 bases from J, with 17 bases in between. The CDR3 here is CASTKLGGRETQYF. CDR3 coding DNA: TGTGCCAGCACCAAGCTTGGAGGTCGGGAGACCCAGTACTTC.

This clonotype was detected many times. The CDR3 DNA reads TGCGCCAGCAGCTTGACACAAAACAGGTACAATGAGCAGTTCTTC. It encodes CASSLTQNRYNEQFF. The rearrangement uses TRBV5-1 and TRBJ2-1, with a possible D match to TRBD1 (5 bases). From germline, CDR1 is SGHRS and CDR2 YFSETQ. V was cut by 1 base and J by 4 bases, with 12 bases left in between. The CDR3 sequence is 15 residues long.

This clonotype appeared a few times. The J gene is TRBJ2-7, the V gene TRBV15, with TRBD1 identical over 11 bases. Unmatched junction bases numbered 6, after V lost 3 bases and J lost 2 bases. This CDR3 region has 16 residues. CDR1 is LNHNV and CDR2 is YYDKDF in the germline V gene (reference sequence). CDR3 in DNA: TGTGCCACCAGCAGTGGACGGACAGGGGGCACCTACGAGCAGTACTTC. Translating gives CATSSGRTGGTYEQYF.

The chain links TRBV6-6 to TRBJ2-7; D is tentatively TRBD1 or TRBD2 (5 bases each). The germline V gene encodes CDR1 MNHNY and CDR2 SVGAGI (reference sequence). The CDR3 spans 13 residues. The V end lost 5 bases, the J end lost 4 bases, and 12 bases lay between the germline ends. DNA for the CDR3: TGTGCCAGCAGTCGGGACCAGTATTACGAGCAGTACTTC. Encoded protein: CASSRDQYYEQYF.

The gene calls are TRBV20-1 and TRBJ2-1, with 8 nucleotides matching TRBD2. V was pared by 6 bases and J by 5 bases, with 9 bases of the junction left unmatched. The CDR3 length is 14 residues. CDR1 DFQATT and CDR2 SNEGSKA come from the germline V gene (reference sequence). CDR3 DNA: TGCAGTGCCAGCCGGGGGGGAGGTGACAATGAGCAGTTCTTC. Encoded protein: CSASRGGGDNEQFF.

There are a few counts of this clonotype. The CDR3 coding sequence is TGTGCCAGCAGGGCAACCGGGACCGGATCCTACGAGCAGTACTTC. It specifies CASRATGTGSYEQYF. The chain links TRBV2 to TRBJ2-7, with D perhaps matching TRBD1 or TRBD2 (5 bases each). CDR1 is SNHLY, CDR2 FYNNEI, per germline. Trimming cost V 6 bases and J 1 base, with 16 bases left between them. CDR3 length: 15 amino acids.

J is TRBJ2-3 and V is TRBV20-1, with TRBD2 identical over 13 bases. The V and J ends lost 1 base and 3 bases, in that order; junction bases with no gene match: 7. The germline V gene has CDR1 DFQATT and CDR2 SNEGSKA (reference sequence). The CDR3 loop spans 17 amino acids. This CDR3 is CSARVPTSGRPTDTQYF. CDR3 nucleotide sequence: TGCAGTGCTAGAGTACCGACTAGCGGGAGGCCAACAGATACGCAGTATTTT.

This rearrangement joins TRBV7-2 to TRBJ2-4, with D possibly being TRBD1 (6 bases). CDR1 and CDR2 (germline): SGHTA, FQGNSA. The length of the CDR3 is 19 residues. V shed 1 base and J shed 4 bases, with 23 bases lying between them. CDR3 DNA: TGTGCCAGCAGCTTAGAACAGGGAGCGTTTTCCGGGGCGAAAAACATTCAGTACTTC. This codes for CASSLEQGAFSGAKNIQYF.